Here is one T cell receptor beta chain with its context. Its recognized antigen is unknown. No base quality values were provided; no much bigger clone lies one nucleotide off. The data were obtained in a study of cytomegalovirus exposure and HLA in healthy donors (dated by TCRdb to about 2017). In terms of the full investigation: An earlier analysis of several hundred of the donors reported approximately 300 Gb of sequence data and 95 million to 120 million unique TCR beta sequences obtained from around 170 million T cells. An early release covering roughly 640 HLA-typed donors comprised about 310 gigabases of sequencing data and tens of millions of unique TCR sequences. Of the 300 to 500 genotyped donors, 65% to 90% were placed in the genetic ancestry cluster associated with self-reported Caucasian donors. The aim of the study was to test whether cataloging public T cell receptors could identify signatures of past pathogen exposure. The study profiled the T cell repertoires of under 700 subjects by immunosequencing and related them to cytomegalovirus serostatus. Besides the first cohort of around 670 subjects, a separate validation cohort made up of around 120 different subjects was used. To predict cytomegalovirus infection status, the study combined high-throughput TCR immunosequencing, statistical association of individual TCRs with disease status, and machine learning. A later analysis re-examined previously published TCR beta repertoires from about 670 donors and added high-resolution HLA genotyping to investigate patterns of TCR occurrence. In the later analysis, no new phenotypic data were used to find candidate immune exposures; instead, reliance was placed on TCR beta sequences and their occurrence across donors. An earlier analysis of fewer than 750 of the donors used high-throughput TCR beta sequencing to judge whether each TCR beta V gene segment behaved as functional or pseudogenic. Donor age, sex, ethnicity and CMV serostatus were compiled alongside the repertoire data. Genome-wide SNP genotypes for about three fifths of the roughly 670 donors were used in a later genetic analysis, which treated that subset as a discovery cohort. Every repertoire in the discovery cohort had been generated on one and the same sequencing platform. Both class I and class II loci were covered by HLA typing, at four-digit resolution. Typing coverage varied by locus: roughly 629-630 donors for A, B, C, DRB1 and DQB1; more than 500 for DQA1; about 590 for DPA1; some 470 for DPB1. Roughly 5 DR-DQ haplotypes were treated as single units for association and clustering because of strong linkage in the cohort. Among around 400 genotyped donors of the cohort, an average of around 240,000 unique TCR beta nucleotide sequences were sequenced per donor, roughly 20% of them non-productive.

The cohort was made up of under 800 healthy bone marrow donors. At the time of sampling, all cohort members were nominally healthy, though unrecorded immune exposures were likely present. The donor was CMV seronegative and belonged to the group of around 400 seronegative cohort members. A peripheral blood sample was provided by each donor, and peripheral blood mononuclear cells were used for TCR beta sequencing. The Qiagen DNeasy Blood Extraction Kit was used to extract genomic DNA from the blood cell samples. The CDR3 covers 18 residues, taking in both the cysteine and the phenylalanine. The kept DNA is CDR3 alone, 54 bases in frame from the first base. For CDR1 and CDR2, the germline V gene lists MDHEN and SYDVKM. From V the trimming removes 6 bases and from J it removes 2 bases, while the gene matches leave 13 bases of the junction unaccounted for. On the study overall, not on this receptor specifically: A later analysis reported that several top co-occurrence clusters appeared linked to parvovirus B19, influenza, CMV and Epstein-Barr virus. The earlier analysis of about 600 of the donors excluded around 17 rarely observed V segments, including chromosome 9 orphons, because counts were too low. In vitro tests confirmed that a few of the cytomegalovirus-associated TCR beta chains recognize cytomegalovirus antigens. A later analysis found that HLA-associated TCR beta chains were more clonally expanded and had lower generation probabilities than equally common non-associated chains. Linkage disequilibrium might explain the correlated functional status among segregating V segments, but an unknown experimental factor could not be ruled out. Most TCR sequences were seen in very few donors, while some public TCRs were found in many individuals. Specific HLA alleles were associated with 16,951 TCR beta sequences at a false discovery rate of 0.05 in a later analysis. An earlier analysis of approximately 600 of the donors showed that most TCR beta V segments appeared in productive rearrangements either about 90% or about 30% of the time, which broadly matched IMGT annotations. A further reported finding was that TCR beta sequences accurately predicted the HLA-A and HLA-B alleles for most subjects in the first cohort. CMV serostatus was the only immune exposure information available for the cohort. Sequencing depth was assumed to be roughly uniform across donors in the presence/absence analyses, though that assumption may not hold. Assigning TCR associations to individual alleles was difficult when HLA alleles, especially DR and DQ, strongly co-occurred. According to a later analysis, most CMV-associated TCR beta chains appeared to be HLA-restricted, and the HLA associations seemed to be driven largely by CMV exposure. A cluster of highly shared sequence variants was judged likely to be a technical artifact of the sequencing pipeline. In a later analysis, TCR association rates were found to vary across HLA loci, with the most associated TCRs seen for DRB1 alleles and the fewest for HLA-C alleles. The classifier was reported to diagnose cytomegalovirus status with high specificity and sensitivity in both the original and validation cohorts. This cohort had only TCR beta chains sequenced, and the lack of alpha or paired-chain data limited which features could be detected. Compared with the roughly 700-donor mean, donors in an Asian-associated ancestry cluster had fewer N-insertions in productive TCRs, according to a later genetic analysis. The 87-base-pair reads could not distinguish some IMGT-functional V segments, including TRBV6-2 and TRBV6-3, so those segments were excluded. Because HLA typing was missing for some donors at each locus, association tests included only the typed subset. According to the authors, the approach could potentially be generalized to other disease states and immunological phenotypes. A later genetic analysis associated a missense DCLRE1C variant with V-gene and J-gene trimming of TCR beta chains, and an independent cohort replicated the association. The study gave a list of about 160 TCR beta chains associated with cytomegalovirus.

Libraries were built with the immunoSEQ multiplex PCR assay. The multiplex PCR relied on a mix of 60 forward primers for TCR Vbeta segments and 13 reverse primers for TCR Jbeta segments. Amplification of the CDR3 region of rearranged TCR beta genes was performed with a multiplex PCR assay on genomic DNA. The amplified TCR beta libraries were sequenced on the Illumina HiSeq System as 87-base-pair reads. Per the authors' processing: A later analysis counted approximately 76 million unique TCR beta chains across the roughly 700 repertoires, and around 9.9 million of these chains were shared by at least two donors. A nearest-neighbor algorithm error-corrected the raw reads and collapsed the reads into unique sequences, merging closely related sequences to remove PCR and sequencing errors. CDR3 sequences were aligned to IMGT reference sequences to assign V, D and J gene segments. Each retained sequence needed at least a six-nucleotide match to both a V gene segment and a J gene segment. Rearrangements were called productive when the CDR3 lacked stop codons and stayed in frame with V and J; all others were non-productive. CDR3 was defined by IMGT convention, running from the second conserved V-encoded cysteine to the conserved J-encoded phenylalanine. Sequences without an unambiguous match to a single V gene segment were excluded from the earlier analysis of approximately 600 of the donors. An earlier analysis of a few hundred of the donors called V segments functional above 56.7% productive rearrangements and segregating when the between-donor standard deviation exceeded 5%. To diagnose cytomegalovirus status from the catalog of TCR beta chain sequences, a statistical classification framework was built. In a later analysis, TCR nucleotide sequences were compared against IMGT/GENE-DB human TR gene sequences so that V and J genes could be assigned. Using the TCRdist pipeline, a later analysis assigned CDR3 sequences along with most-parsimonious VDJ recombination scenarios. In a later analysis, every TCR beta chain was defined by the combination of its CDR3 amino acid sequence and its V-gene family, and reads without a unique V-gene family were dropped. A later analysis removed roughly 590 highly shared, low-generation-probability nucleotide sequences to deal with suspected cross-contamination and a sequencing artifact. In a later analysis, a clonal expansion index for each public chain was calculated from normalized within-repertoire ranks of inferred template counts. A later analysis computed generation probabilities with a VDJ recombination model fitted to out-of-frame rearrangements, and checked the results against IGoR. In a later analysis, TCR-TCR, TCR-HLA and TCR-CMV co-occurrence was scored with hypergeometric tests, and a repertoire-size bias correction was applied to TCR pairs. False discovery rates were estimated in a later analysis by permuting HLA or CMV assignments 20 times. In a later analysis, co-occurring TCRs were grouped with DBSCAN, and TCRdist sequence similarity was added when clustering was performed within HLA-allele-positive subsets. Co-occurrence clustering excluded repertoires with fewer than 30,000 or more than 120,000 public chains, plus five with anomalous nucleotide sharing. TCRdb mirrors the immuneACCESS table, restricted to in-frame sequences. Some clones are absent from its copies; in checked studies, under half trace to an unresolved V gene, and the reason for the others is unknown. V, J and clone size are taken as reported in that table, and D and trimming were inferred from the DNA itself. Counted in this sample were over 100,000 clones; around 76% of them appeared once. The ten biggest clones cover approximately 7% of the sample.

This TCR derives from a male donor in good health and CMV-seronegative. The source material was PBMCs. The chain is encoded by TRBV28 joined to TRBJ2-1, with 10 middle bases fitting TRBD2. The sequence in DNA is TGTGCCAGCAGCCTTGAAAGGAGCGGGGGGGCCACCTACAATGAGCAGTTCTTC. Its translation reads: CASSLERSGGATYNEQFF.